The 32 T cell receptor beta chains listed next were all sequenced from one sample in a study of T-cell reconstitution after alpha-beta-depleted transplantation in children. For TCRbeta, the library was prepared with unique molecular identifiers. MiXCR, run by TCRdb on the PCR reads, gives a single entry per CDR3 protein. The table lists about 360,000 distinct CDR3 sequences, 13% of them singletons. The starting material was PBMCs, obtained from the stem cell graft. These receptors were taken from a human donor who donated a stem cell graft to a child with Fanconi anemia.

This chain joins TRBV7-6 and TRBJ2-5, with 11 nucleotides matching TRBD1. The J segment lost 6 bases and the V segment lost 5 bases, leaving 5 bases of the junction unmatched. The CDR3 covers 14 residues. The germline V gene has CDR1 SGHVS and CDR2 FNYEAQ. The CDR3 sequence is CASSMGQGGQTQYF. The CDR3 DNA follows: TGTGCCAGCAGCATGGGACAGGGGGGACAGACCCAGTACTTC.

The chain employs TRBV10-2 and TRBJ1-2, with D hard to call. Deletions cut 3 bases from V and 8 bases from J, with 13 bases between. Germline CDR1 and CDR2: WSHSY and SAAADI. This CDR3 has 13 residues. The CDR3 here is CASSDRTQHGYTF. The DNA for the CDR3 is TGCGCCAGCAGTGACCGAACTCAGCACGGCTACACCTTC.

The chain joins TRBV7-8 to TRBJ2-3, with TRBD2 identical over 8 bases. With V trimmed by 2 bases and J by 2 bases, 6 bases remained unmatched. CDR1 and CDR2 (germline): SGHVS, FQNEAQ. This CDR3 has 16 amino acids. The CDR3 DNA reads TGTGCCAGCAGCTTAAGGGCGGGGGGACTCACAGATACGCAGTATTTT. Its protein product is CASSLRAGGLTDTQYF.

The CDR3 DNA is TGCGCCAGCAGCTTGGGGAGCGGAGACAGCACAGATACGCAGTATTTT. Protein: CASSLGSGDSTDTQYF. V is TRBV5-1 and J is TRBJ2-3; tentative D call: TRBD2 (5 bases). This CDR3 is built from 16 residues. Between the trimmed V and J ends, which lost 0 bases and 0 bases, there was a span of 11 bases. Germline-derived CDR1 and CDR2 are SGHRS and YFSETQ.

This clonotype has a count of ten or more. V gene TRBV18 combines with J gene TRBJ2-5; the D is unclear. CDR3 length: 13 amino acids. Per the germline V gene, CDR1 is KGHSH and CDR2 is LQKENI. Trimming shortened V by 4 bases and J by 3 bases, and 9 bases separated the two germline ends. CDR3 region: CASSRVVEETQYF. CDR3 bases: TGTGCCAGCTCACGGGTTGTCGAAGAGACCCAGTACTTC.

This clonotype has a count of ten or more. The gene calls are TRBV12-3 or TRBV12-4 and TRBJ2-3; D tentatively reads TRBD1 or TRBD2 (5 bases each). The CDR3 totals 14 residues. Trimming cost V 6 bases and J 2 bases, with 12 bases left between them. CDR3 region: CASSPAGTTDTQYF. CDR3 bases: TGTGCCAGCAGCCCTGCAGGGACCACAGATACGCAGTATTTT.

This clonotype has a handful of counts. The gene calls are TRBV20-1 and TRBJ1-3; D ambiguous. The germline gives CDR1 DFQATT, CDR2 SNEGSKA (reference sequence). With 0 bases removed from V and 0 bases from J, the gap between germline ends came to 15 bases. CDR3 length equals 17 residues. The CDR3 bases are TGCAGTGCTAGAGATGGAGCGGTTCCGAGCTCTGGAAACACCATATATTTT. Translation: CSARDGAVPSSGNTIYF.

A single count supports this clonotype. V and J are TRBV6-1 and TRBJ1-1; TRBD1 is a possible D gene (5 bases). Germline V CDR1 and CDR2: MNHNS, SASEGT. Trimming removed 5 bases from V and 7 bases from J, with 17 bases in between. This CDR3 is built from 14 residues. CDR3 region: CASSQSSSDSEAFF. The CDR3, as DNA: TGTGCCAGCAGTCAATCCTCCTCCGACAGTGAAGCTTTCTTT.

As to this clonotype: The junction shows a germline mismatch at one end, possibly a read error. The rearrangement uses TRBV3-1 and TRBJ2-1; TRBD2 matches at 8 bases. CDR1 is LGHDT, CDR2 YNNKEL, per germline (reference sequence). This CDR3 spans 16 amino acids. The CDR3 DNA reads TGTGCCAGCAGCCATTTGGCGGGGGGAGGTATTGGGGAGCGGTTCTTC. Translating it yields CASSHLAGGGIGERFF.

The V and J genes are TRBV7-2 and TRBJ2-3; D may match TRBD1 or TRBD2 (7 bases each). Trimming removed 4 bases at V and 2 bases at J, with 16 bases between. CDR1 is SGHTA and CDR2 is FQGNSA in the germline V gene. This CDR3 spans 16 amino acids. The CDR3 spells CASSSRGGRFTDTQYF. The CDR3 DNA sequence: TGTGCCAGCAGCTCCAGGGGGGGCAGGTTCACAGATACGCAGTATTTT.

This clonotype was seen at least ten times. This sequence joins TRBV5-6 and TRBJ2-3; TRBD1 is a possible D gene (6 bases). Germline loops: CDR1 SGHDT, CDR2 YYEEEE. V lost 2 bases and J 6 bases, leaving 13 bases between the germline ends. There are 14 residues in the CDR3. Here the CDR3 reads CASSFTGKMDTQYF. For the CDR3, the DNA is TGTGCCAGCAGCTTTACAGGGAAGATGGATACGCAGTATTTT.

This clonotype was seen a handful of times. The gene calls are TRBV7-9 and TRBJ2-5; TRBD1 might be the D (6 bases). This CDR3 has 15 residues. Between the trimmed V and J ends, which lost 8 bases and 4 bases, there was a span of 20 bases. Germline loops: CDR1 SEHNR, CDR2 FQNEAQ (reference sequence). The CDR3 bases are TGTGCCAGCGGATCGAATGACAGGCGCCCAGAGACCCAGTACTTC. Encoded protein: CASGSNDRRPETQYF.

The chain joins TRBV29-1 to TRBJ2-7, with 10 bases aligning to TRBD1. Trimming took 6 bases from V and 2 from J; bases not matched to a gene: 7. CDR1 and CDR2 (germline): SQVTM, ANQGSEA. CDR3 length: 14 amino acids. In DNA, the CDR3 is TGCAGCGTCATTGGGGACAGGGGAACCTACGAGCAGTACTTC. It yields the protein CSVIGDRGTYEQYF.

V usage is TRBV5-1 and J usage is TRBJ2-1; TRBD2 agrees at 7 bases. This CDR3 comprises 15 residues. Germline V gene data show CDR1 as SGHRS and CDR2 as YFSETQ. V lost 4 bases to trimming and J lost 4 bases; unmatched junction nucleotides: 8. The CDR3 loop is CASSVLGGEYNEQFF. The CDR3, as DNA: TGCGCCAGCAGCGTACTTGGGGGGGAGTACAATGAGCAGTTCTTC.

Ten or more counts support this clonotype. The chain employs TRBV27 and TRBJ2-7, with TRBD2 matching 10 bases. Per germline, CDR1 MNHEY and CDR2 SMNVEV (reference sequence). After removal of 6 bases from V and 4 bases from J, the junction contained 9 bases not matched to a gene. This CDR3 has 15 amino acids. This CDR3 is CASSLAGANLYEQYF. The CDR3 nucleotides read TGTGCCAGCAGCCTAGCGGGGGCGAACCTTTACGAGCAGTACTTC.

The chain employs TRBV4-3 and TRBJ2-5, with 10 bases fitting TRBD2. This CDR3 has 17 amino acids. Germline V gene sequence: CDR1 LGHNA, CDR2 YSLEER. V lost 0 bases to trimming and J lost 5 bases; unmatched junction nucleotides: 9. The CDR3 sequence is CASSQEVPGLAYETQYF. The CDR3 DNA reads as TGCGCCAGCAGCCAAGAGGTACCGGGACTAGCGTACGAGACCCAGTACTTC.

In nucleotides, the CDR3 is TGTGCCATCTCCCAGGGGACGGACCTATATAATTCACCCCTCCACTTT. Translation gives CAISQGTDLYNSPLHF. The rearrangement links TRBV10-3 to TRBJ1-6; tentatively, D is TRBD1 (6 bases). With 8 bases removed from V and 4 bases from J, the gap between germline ends came to 18 bases. CDR1 and CDR2 from the germline V gene are ENHRY and SYGVKD. The CDR3 has 16 residues.

This clonotype was found many times. Here the CDR3 reads CASSYSGGDGYTF. CDR3 sequence (DNA): TGTGCCAGCAGTTACTCAGGGGGGGATGGCTACACCTTC. The V gene is TRBV6-5, the J gene TRBJ1-2; possible D gene TRBD1, 6 bases. The CDR3 covers 13 residues. Germline CDR1 MNHEY, CDR2 SVGAGI. V lost 0 bases to trimming and J lost 6 bases, with 8 bases between them.

CDR3 in DNA: TGTGCCTGGAGTAGGGGACAGAACTATGGCTACACCTTC. Protein product: CAWSRGQNYGYTF. The genes are TRBV30 and TRBJ1-2; TRBD1 matches 7 bases. The CDR3 loop spans 13 amino acids. Losses at the gene ends were 2 bases for V and 2 bases for J; bases not matched to a gene: 2. Germline-derived CDR1 and CDR2 are GTSNPN and SVGIG (reference sequence).

This clonotype was recorded many times. This chain uses TRBV3-1 with TRBJ2-1; D gene unclear. Trimming left V 2 bases short and J 10 bases short, with 6 bases between. There are 11 residues in the CDR3. Germline V gene lookup returns CDR1 LGHDT and CDR2 YNNKEL (reference sequence). Written as DNA, the CDR3 is TGTGCCAGCAGCCAATTGAGCGAGCAGTTCTTC. It is translated as CASSQLSEQFF.

This clonotype has just a few counts. The gene calls are TRBV10-2 and TRBJ1-2; 7 nucleotides agree with TRBD1. This CDR3 is 15 amino acids long. Looked up from germline, CDR1 is WSHSY and CDR2 is SAAADI. The V segment lost 7 bases and the J segment 2 bases; nucleotides outside the gene matches: 10. The CDR3, as DNA: TGCGCCAGCACCGGGGGGACAGTAACCAACTATGGCTACACCTTC. This encodes CASTGGTVTNYGYTF.

This clonotype was recorded a few times. This chain uses TRBV6-5 with TRBJ2-1; 8 positions agree with TRBD2. This CDR3 comprises 15 residues. Germline V gene sequence: CDR1 MNHEY, CDR2 SVGAGI. The V gene end was trimmed by 2 bases and the J gene end by 4 bases; junction bases not matched to a gene: 4. CDR3 bases: TGTGCCAGCAGTTACACCAGCGGGGGATACAATGAGCAGTTCTTC. Translating gives CASSYTSGGYNEQFF.

This clonotype came up a few times. The chain couples TRBV21-1 to TRBJ2-5; the D segment call TRBD1 is taken from the table without a DNA check. TRBV21-1 is given as a pseudogene. The CDR3 is 16 amino acids. The CDR3 DNA is TGTGCCAGCGAGGGGGCAGGGCGTTACCACTTCGAGACCCAGTACTTC. Its translation: CASEGAGRYHFETQYF.

Regarding this clonotype: A read error may be the cause here, since a much bigger clone is one base away. The J gene is TRBJ2-1, the V gene TRBV6-6; 9 bases align to TRBD1. This CDR3 region has 11 residues. Looked up from germline, CDR1 is MNHNY and CDR2 is SVGAGI (reference sequence). Here the CDR3 DNA reads TGTGTTCGACAGGGGGGGTATGAGCAGTTCTTC. Amino acids: CVRQGGYEQFF.

This clonotype turned up a few times. V usage is TRBV7-6 and J usage is TRBJ2-1, with 7 bases matching TRBD2. V was clipped by 1 base and J by 10 bases; unmatched bases: 4. The CDR3 has 13 amino acids. Germline V gene lookup returns CDR1 SGHVS and CDR2 FNYEAQ. In nucleotides, the CDR3 is TGTGCCAGCAGCTTAGTTGAGCGGGGAGAGCAGTTCTTC. Amino acid sequence: CASSLVERGEQFF.

J is TRBJ2-6 and V is TRBV12-3 or TRBV12-4, with D perhaps assigned TRBD1 or TRBD2 (6 bases each). This CDR3 has 17 amino acids. Deletions cut 7 bases from V and 4 bases from J, with 20 bases between. The CDR3 protein is CASTPSGGLSGANVLTF. The CDR3 nucleotides read TGTGCCAGCACCCCCTCTGGGGGGCTATCGGGGGCCAACGTCCTGACTTTC.

The J gene is TRBJ1-6, the V gene TRBV12-3 or TRBV12-4, with D tentatively TRBD1 (5 bases). Trimming removed 6 bases at V and 4 bases at J, with 13 bases between. The CDR3 runs to 15 residues. CDR3 sequence (DNA): TGTGCCAGCAGCCTCGGTGGGGGGTATAATTCACCCCTCCACTTT. Translation gives CASSLGGGYNSPLHF.

The chain is built from TRBV4-3 and TRBJ1-4, with D unclear. There are 18 residues in the CDR3. With 0 bases removed from V and 0 bases from J, the gap between germline ends came to 14 bases. Germline V gene lookup returns CDR1 LGHNA and CDR2 YSLEER. CDR3 sequence (DNA): TGCGCCAGCAGCCAAGATTTCGGCAGATTTGCAACTAATGAAAAACTGTTTTTT. This translates into CASSQDFGRFATNEKLFF.

V gene TRBV20-1 combines with J gene TRBJ1-1, with D hard to call. This CDR3 region has 13 residues. Germline V gene lookup returns CDR1 DFQATT and CDR2 SNEGSKA (reference sequence). V was clipped by 6 bases and J by 0 bases, with 11 bases between them. CDR3 sequence (DNA): TGCAGTGCAGAACAGCGGATGAACACTGAAGCTTTCTTT. Its protein product is CSAEQRMNTEAFF.

The chain carries TRBV6-2 or TRBV6-3 and TRBJ1-1, with D unclear. The CDR3 covers 15 residues. Between the trimmed V and J ends, which lost 0 bases and 4 bases, there was a span of 12 bases. Germline V CDR1 and CDR2: MNHEY, SVGEGT. The CDR3 loop is CASSYSGRLGTEAFF. In DNA, the CDR3 is TGTGCCAGCAGTTACTCGGGCAGATTGGGCACTGAAGCTTTCTTT.

Many counts were recorded for this clonotype. The V call is TRBV5-1, the J call TRBJ1-2; TRBD1 matches at 8 bases. J gave up 4 bases and V 0 bases, and 5 bases lay outside the gene matches. Germline V gene sequence: CDR1 SGHRS, CDR2 YFSETQ. The CDR3 spans 15 residues. The CDR3 reads CASSLGTQGAYGYTF. In DNA form, the CDR3 reads TGCGCCAGCAGCTTGGGAACTCAGGGGGCCTATGGCTACACCTTC.

The chain carries TRBV5-1 and TRBJ1-4; 7 positions match TRBD1. CDR1 is SGHRS, CDR2 YFSETQ, per germline. J gave up 7 bases and V 4 bases, and 10 bases lay outside the gene matches. The CDR3 totals 15 residues. Here the CDR3 DNA reads TGCGCCAGCAGCCTCACCGGGACAGAAGGTGAAAAACTGTTTTTT. It codes for CASSLTGTEGEKLFF. Combining the CDR3 with reference TRBV5-1 and TRBJ1-4 gives the whole variable domain KAGVTQTPRYLIKTRGQQVTLSCSPISGHRSVSWYQQTPGQGLQFLFEYFSETQRNKGNFPGRFSGRQFSNSRSEMNVSTLELGDSALYLCASSLTGTEGEKLFFGSGTQLSVL.